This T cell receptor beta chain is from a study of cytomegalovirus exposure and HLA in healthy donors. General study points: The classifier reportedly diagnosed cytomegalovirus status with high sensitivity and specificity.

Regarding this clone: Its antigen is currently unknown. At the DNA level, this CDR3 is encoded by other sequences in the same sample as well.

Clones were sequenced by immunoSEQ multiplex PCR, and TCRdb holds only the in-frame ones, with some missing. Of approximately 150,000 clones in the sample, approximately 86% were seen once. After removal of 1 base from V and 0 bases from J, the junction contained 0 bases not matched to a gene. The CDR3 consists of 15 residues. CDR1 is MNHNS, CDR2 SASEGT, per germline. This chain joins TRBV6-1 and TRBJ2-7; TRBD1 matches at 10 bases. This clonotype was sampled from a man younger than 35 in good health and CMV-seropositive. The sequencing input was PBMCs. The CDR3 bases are TGTGCCAGCAGTGAAGGGACAGGGGGCTCCTACGAGCAGTACTTC. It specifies CASSEGTGGSYEQYF.